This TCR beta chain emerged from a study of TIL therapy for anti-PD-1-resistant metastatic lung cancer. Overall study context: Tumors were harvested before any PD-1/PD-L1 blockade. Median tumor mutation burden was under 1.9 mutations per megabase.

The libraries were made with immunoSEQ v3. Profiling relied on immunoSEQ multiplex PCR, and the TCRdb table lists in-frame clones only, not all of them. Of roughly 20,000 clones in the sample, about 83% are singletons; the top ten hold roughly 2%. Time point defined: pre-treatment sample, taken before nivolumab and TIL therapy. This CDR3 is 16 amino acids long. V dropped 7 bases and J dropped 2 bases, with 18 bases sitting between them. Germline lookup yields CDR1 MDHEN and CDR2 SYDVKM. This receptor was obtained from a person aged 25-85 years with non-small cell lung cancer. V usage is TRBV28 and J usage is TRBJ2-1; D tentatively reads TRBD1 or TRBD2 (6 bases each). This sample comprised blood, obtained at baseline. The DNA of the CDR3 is TGTGCCAGCATCAGGTCTTTCGGGGGCCCCTACAATGAGCAGTTCTTC. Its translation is CASIRSFGGPYNEQFF.